What follows is one T cell receptor (beta chain) and its context. What it binds is not known. This specimen belongs to a study of cytotoxic CD8 clonotypes in ibrutinib-treated CLL. Overall study context: Productive templates per sample averaged approximately 250,000; productive rearrangements, 94,082.

Depth targeted 1 in 200,000 to 1 in 1 million T cells, averaging 10x coverage per clonotype. Libraries were prepared by immunoSEQ multiplex PCR; TCRdb keeps only in-frame clonotypes and omits some of them. This table has more than 140,000 clones, approximately 75% appearing once. Regarding the study as a whole: Sustained-remission patients were sampled at one set of times and progressing patients at different ones. Increased clonality at ibrutinib response gave way to a return toward baseline at progression.

The starting material was PBMCs, obtained after 12 months of ibrutinib treatment. The sequence was collected from a human donor with chronic lymphocytic leukemia.

The CDR3: CASSDGQGADTQYF. The CDR3, as DNA: TGTGCCAGCAGCGACGGACAGGGCGCAGATACGCAGTATTTT. The rearrangement uses TRBV2 and TRBJ2-3; 8 bases fit TRBD1. The CDR3 consists of 14 residues. Germline values: CDR1 SNHLY, CDR2 FYNNEI. After removal of 6 bases from V and 4 bases from J, the junction contained 6 bases not matched to a gene.